This TCR beta chain was identified during a study of graft-versus-host responses after intestinal transplantation. General study findings and limits: Recipient marrow harbored GvH clones, some of which surfaced first in ileum or blood. Allografts from individuals with graft-donor T cell macrochimerism displayed high graft-versus-host to host-versus-graft clonal ratios.

Worth noting for this clone: What it binds is not known.

The CDR3 runs to 14 residues. Between the trimmed V and J ends, which lost 2 bases and 5 bases, there was a span of 10 bases. Per the germline V gene, CDR1 is MGHRA and CDR2 is YSYEKL. TCRdb's copy holds only in-frame clones and misses some; the assay was immunoSEQ multiplex PCR. The data hold around 26,000 clones, with approximately 93% observed a single time. The chain couples TRBV4-1 to TRBJ2-1, with D possibly TRBD1 on 5 matching bases. Sample: PBMCs, taken 156 days after intestinal transplant. The clonotype was recovered from a human patient who received an intestinal transplant, so some T cells may come from the graft donor. The CDR3 is CASSQQGVNNEQFF. The CDR3 coding sequence is TGCGCCAGCAGCCAACAGGGTGTGAACAATGAGCAGTTCTTC.